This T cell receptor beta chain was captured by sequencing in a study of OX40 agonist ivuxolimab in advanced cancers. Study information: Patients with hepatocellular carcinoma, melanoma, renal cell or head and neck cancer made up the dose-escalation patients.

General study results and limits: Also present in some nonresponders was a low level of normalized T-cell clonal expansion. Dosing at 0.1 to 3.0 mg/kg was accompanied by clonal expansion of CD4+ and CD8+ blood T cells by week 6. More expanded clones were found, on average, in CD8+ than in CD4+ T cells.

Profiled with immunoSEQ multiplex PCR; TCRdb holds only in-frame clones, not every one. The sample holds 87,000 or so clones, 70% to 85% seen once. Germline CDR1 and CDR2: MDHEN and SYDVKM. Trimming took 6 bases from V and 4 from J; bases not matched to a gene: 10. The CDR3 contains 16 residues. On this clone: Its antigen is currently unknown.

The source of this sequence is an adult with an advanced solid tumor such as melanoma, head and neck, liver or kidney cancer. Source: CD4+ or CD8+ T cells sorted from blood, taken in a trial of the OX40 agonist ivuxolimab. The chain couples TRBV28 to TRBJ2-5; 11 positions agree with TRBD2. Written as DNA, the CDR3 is TGTGCCAGCAGGTCCAGAACTAGCGGGAGTGGAGAGACCCAGTACTTC. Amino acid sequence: CASRSRTSGSGETQYF. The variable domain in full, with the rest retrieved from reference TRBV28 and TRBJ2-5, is DVKVTQSSRYLVKRTGEKVFLECVQDMDHENMFWYRQDPGLGLRLIYFSYDVKMKEKGDIPEGYSVSREKKERFSLILESASTNQTSMYLCASRSRTSGSGETQYFGPGTRLLVL.